This T cell receptor (beta chain) was identified in a study of beta chain features in type 1 diabetes. The authors reverse transcribed all of the isolated RNA, so sequencing captured expressed TCRB transcripts. TCRdb keeps only in-frame clones here, not all; method: immunoSEQ multiplex PCR. The sample consists of some 360,000 clones, about 20% of them appearing once. The germline V gene has CDR1 SGHRS and CDR2 YFSETQ. The CDR3 spans 12 residues. V was clipped by 6 bases and J by 7 bases, with 10 bases between them. The sample was naive CD4+ T cells from blood. The receptor was derived from a young woman in good health. The chain carries TRBV5-1 and TRBJ2-2, with D tentatively TRBD1 (6 bases). The CDR3 region is CASNRVGGELFF. The CDR3 DNA reads as TGCGCCAGCAACAGGGTTGGCGGGGAGCTGTTTTTT.